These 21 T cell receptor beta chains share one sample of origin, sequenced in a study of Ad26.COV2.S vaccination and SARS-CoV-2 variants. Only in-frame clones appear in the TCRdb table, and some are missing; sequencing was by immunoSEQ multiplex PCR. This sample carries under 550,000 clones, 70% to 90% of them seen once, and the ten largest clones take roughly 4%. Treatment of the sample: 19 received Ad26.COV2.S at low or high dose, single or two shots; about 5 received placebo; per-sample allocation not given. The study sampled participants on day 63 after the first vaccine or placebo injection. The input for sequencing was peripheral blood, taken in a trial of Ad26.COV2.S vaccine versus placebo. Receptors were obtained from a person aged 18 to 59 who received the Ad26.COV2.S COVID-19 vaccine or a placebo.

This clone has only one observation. DNA for the CDR3: TGTGCCAGCAGCAAATCGAGCATACTCTCTGGAAACACCATATATTTT. This encodes CASSKSSILSGNTIYF. This chain joins TRBV7-9 and TRBJ1-3; no reliable D call. Germline CDR1 SEHNR, CDR2 FQNEAQ (reference sequence). V was clipped by 5 bases and J by 0 bases, with 14 bases between them. The CDR3 has 16 amino acids.

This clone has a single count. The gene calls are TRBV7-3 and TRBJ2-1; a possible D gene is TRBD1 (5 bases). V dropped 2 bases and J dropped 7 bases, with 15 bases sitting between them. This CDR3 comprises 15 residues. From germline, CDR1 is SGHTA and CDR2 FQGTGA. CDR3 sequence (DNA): TGTGCCAGCAGCTTAGTCCCCCTGGGGCCTAATGAGCAGTTCTTC. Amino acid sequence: CASSLVPLGPNEQFF.

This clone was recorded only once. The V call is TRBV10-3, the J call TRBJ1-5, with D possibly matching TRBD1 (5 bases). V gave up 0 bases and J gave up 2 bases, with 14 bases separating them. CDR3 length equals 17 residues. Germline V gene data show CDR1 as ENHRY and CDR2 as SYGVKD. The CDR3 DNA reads TGTGCCATCAGTGAGTCGTCGGGAAGGGGTGGCAATCAGCCCCAGCATTTT. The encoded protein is CAISESSGRGGNQPQHF.

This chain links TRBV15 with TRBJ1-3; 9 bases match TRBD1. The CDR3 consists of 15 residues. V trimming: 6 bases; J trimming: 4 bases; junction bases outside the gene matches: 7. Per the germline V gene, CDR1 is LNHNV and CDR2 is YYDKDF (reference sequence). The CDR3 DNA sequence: TGTGCCACCAGGCCGGGACAGGGTTCGGGAAACACCATATATTTT. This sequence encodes CATRPGQGSGNTIYF.

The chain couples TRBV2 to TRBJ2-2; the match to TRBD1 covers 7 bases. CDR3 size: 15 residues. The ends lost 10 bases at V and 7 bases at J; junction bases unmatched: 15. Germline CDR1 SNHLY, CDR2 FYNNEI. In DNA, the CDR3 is TGTGCCATTTCCGGGACAGCCGTAGGGGGCGGGGAGCTGTTTTTT. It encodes CAISGTAVGGGELFF.

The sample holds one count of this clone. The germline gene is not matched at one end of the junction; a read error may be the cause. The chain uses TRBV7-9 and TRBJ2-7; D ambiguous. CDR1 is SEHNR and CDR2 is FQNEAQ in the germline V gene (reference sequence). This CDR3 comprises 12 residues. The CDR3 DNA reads TGTGCCAGCAGGTTAGGGACCTACGAGCAGTACTTC. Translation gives CASRLGTYEQYF. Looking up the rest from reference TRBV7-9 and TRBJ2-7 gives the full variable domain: DTGVSQNPRHKITKRGQNVTFRCDPISEHNRLYWYRQTLGQGPEFLTYFQNEAQLEKSRLLSDRFSAERPKGSFSTLEIQRTEQGDSAMYLCASRLGTYEQYFGPGTRLTVT.

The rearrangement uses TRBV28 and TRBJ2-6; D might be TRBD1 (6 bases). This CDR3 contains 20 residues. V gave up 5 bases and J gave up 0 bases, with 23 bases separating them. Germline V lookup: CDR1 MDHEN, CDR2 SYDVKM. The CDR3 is CASSPTHRDTPFSGANVLTF. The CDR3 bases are TGTGCCAGCAGTCCAACCCACCGGGACACTCCATTCTCTGGGGCCAACGTCCTGACTTTC.

This CDR3 is CASSTGLLSGAFF. The CDR3, as DNA: TGTGCCAGTAGTACCGGACTTCTTAGTGGAGCTTTCTTT. This chain uses TRBV19 with TRBJ1-1; D gene unclear. CDR3 size: 13 residues. Germline V CDR1 and CDR2: LNHDA, SQIVND (reference sequence). Trimming shortened V by 4 bases and J by 10 bases, and 16 bases separated the two germline ends.

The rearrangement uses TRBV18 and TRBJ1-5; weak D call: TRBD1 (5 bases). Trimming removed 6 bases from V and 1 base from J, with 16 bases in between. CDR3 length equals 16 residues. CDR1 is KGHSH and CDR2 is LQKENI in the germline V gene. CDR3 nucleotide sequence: TGTGCCAGCTCCCGAGGAGAAACAGGCAGCAATCAGCCCCAGCATTTT. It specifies CASSRGETGSNQPQHF.

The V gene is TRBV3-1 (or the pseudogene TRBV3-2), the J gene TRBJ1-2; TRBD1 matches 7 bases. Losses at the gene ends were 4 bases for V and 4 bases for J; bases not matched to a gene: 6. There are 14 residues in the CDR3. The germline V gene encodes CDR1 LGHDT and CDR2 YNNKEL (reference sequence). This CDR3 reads CASSRGDRFYGYTF. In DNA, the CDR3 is TGTGCCAGCAGCCGCGGGGACAGATTCTATGGCTACACCTTC.

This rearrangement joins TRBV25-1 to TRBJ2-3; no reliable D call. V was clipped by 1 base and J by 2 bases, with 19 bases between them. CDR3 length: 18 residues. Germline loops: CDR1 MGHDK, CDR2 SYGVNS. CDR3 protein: CASSELSPTSQFTDTQYF. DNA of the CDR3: TGTGCCAGCAGTGAATTATCCCCTACATCGCAATTCACAGATACGCAGTATTTT.

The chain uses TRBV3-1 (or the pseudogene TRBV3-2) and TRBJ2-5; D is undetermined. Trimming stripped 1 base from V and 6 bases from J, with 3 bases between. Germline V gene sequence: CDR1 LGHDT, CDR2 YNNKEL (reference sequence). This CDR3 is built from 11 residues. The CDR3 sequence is CASSQGKTQYF. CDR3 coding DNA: TGTGCCAGCAGCCAAGGGAAGACCCAGTACTTC.

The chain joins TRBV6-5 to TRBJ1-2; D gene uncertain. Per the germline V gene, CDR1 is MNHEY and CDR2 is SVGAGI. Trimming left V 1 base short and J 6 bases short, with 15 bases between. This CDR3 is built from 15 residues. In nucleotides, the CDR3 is TGTGCCAGCAGTTACTTACAATTACCGGTCGATGGCTACACCTTC. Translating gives CASSYLQLPVDGYTF.

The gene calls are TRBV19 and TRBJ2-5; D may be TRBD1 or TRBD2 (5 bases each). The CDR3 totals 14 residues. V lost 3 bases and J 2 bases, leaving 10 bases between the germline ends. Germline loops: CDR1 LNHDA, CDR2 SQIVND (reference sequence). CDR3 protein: CASSMVGAQETQYF. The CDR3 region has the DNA TGTGCCAGTAGTATGGTCGGGGCACAAGAGACCCAGTACTTC.

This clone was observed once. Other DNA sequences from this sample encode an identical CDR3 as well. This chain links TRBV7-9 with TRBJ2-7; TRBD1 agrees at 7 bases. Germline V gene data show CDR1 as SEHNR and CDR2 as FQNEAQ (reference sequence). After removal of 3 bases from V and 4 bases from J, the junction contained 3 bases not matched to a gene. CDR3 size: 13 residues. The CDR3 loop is CASSFPGGYEQYF. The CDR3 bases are TGTGCCAGCAGCTTTCCAGGGGGATACGAGCAGTACTTC. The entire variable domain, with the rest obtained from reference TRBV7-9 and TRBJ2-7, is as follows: DTGVSQNPRHKITKRGQNVTFRCDPISEHNRLYWYRQTLGQGPEFLTYFQNEAQLEKSRLLSDRFSAERPKGSFSTLEIQRTEQGDSAMYLCASSFPGGYEQYFGPGTRLTVT.

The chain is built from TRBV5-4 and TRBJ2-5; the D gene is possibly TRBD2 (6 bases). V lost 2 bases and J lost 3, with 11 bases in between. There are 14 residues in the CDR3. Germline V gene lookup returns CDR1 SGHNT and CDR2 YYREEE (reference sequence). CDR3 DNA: TGTGCCAGCAGCTTTTCATCTAGCGAAGAGACCCAGTACTTC. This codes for CASSFSSSEETQYF.

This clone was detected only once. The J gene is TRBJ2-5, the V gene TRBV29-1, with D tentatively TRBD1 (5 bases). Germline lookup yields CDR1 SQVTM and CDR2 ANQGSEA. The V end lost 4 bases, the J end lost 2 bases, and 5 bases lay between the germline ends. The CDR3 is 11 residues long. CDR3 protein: CSVGQQETQYF. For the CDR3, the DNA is TGCAGCGTTGGACAGCAAGAGACCCAGTACTTC.

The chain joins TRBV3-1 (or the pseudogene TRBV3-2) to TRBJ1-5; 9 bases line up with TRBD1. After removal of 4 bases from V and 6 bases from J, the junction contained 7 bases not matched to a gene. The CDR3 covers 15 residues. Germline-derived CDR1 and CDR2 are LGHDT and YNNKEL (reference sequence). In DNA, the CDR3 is TGTGCCAGCAGCCCCTGCCGGGACAGGGCTCAGCCCCAGCATTTT. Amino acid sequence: CASSPCRDRAQPQHF.

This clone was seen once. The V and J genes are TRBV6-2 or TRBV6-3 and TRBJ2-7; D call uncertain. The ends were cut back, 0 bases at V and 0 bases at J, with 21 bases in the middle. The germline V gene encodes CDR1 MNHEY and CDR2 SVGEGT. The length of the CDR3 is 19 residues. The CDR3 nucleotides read TGTGCCAGCAGTTACTCGGCAGATCCCTTTACCAAAGACTCCTACGAGCAGTACTTC. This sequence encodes CASSYSADPFTKDSYEQYF.

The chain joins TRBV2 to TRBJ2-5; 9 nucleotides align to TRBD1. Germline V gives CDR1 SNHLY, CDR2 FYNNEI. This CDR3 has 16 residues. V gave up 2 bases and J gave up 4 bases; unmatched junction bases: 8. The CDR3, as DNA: TGTGCCAGCAGTGAACGGGGACAGGGATTAGGAGAGACCCAGTACTTC. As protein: CASSERGQGLGETQYF.

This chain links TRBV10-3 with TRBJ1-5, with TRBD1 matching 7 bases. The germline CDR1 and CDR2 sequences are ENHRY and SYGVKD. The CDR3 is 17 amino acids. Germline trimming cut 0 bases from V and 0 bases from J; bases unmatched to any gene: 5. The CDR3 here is CAISESGTAYSNQPQHF. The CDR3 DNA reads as TGTGCCATCAGTGAGTCCGGGACAGCTTATAGCAATCAGCCCCAGCATTTT.